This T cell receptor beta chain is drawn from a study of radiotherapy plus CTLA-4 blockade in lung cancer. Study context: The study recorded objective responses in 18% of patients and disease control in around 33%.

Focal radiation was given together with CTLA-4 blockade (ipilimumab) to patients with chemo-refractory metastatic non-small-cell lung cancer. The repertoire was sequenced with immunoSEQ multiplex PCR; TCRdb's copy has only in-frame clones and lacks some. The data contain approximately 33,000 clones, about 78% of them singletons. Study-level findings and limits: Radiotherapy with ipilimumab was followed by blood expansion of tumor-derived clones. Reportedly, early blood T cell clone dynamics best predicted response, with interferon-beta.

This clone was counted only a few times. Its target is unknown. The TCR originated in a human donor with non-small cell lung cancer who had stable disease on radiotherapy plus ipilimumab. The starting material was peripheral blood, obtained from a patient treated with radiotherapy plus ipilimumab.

CDR3 in DNA: TGTGCCAGCAGTACAAAGGCAGGCTACACCTTC. Its protein is CASSTKAGYTF. This rearrangement joins TRBV28 to TRBJ1-2; D is unresolved. V gave up 5 bases and J gave up 8 bases, with 9 bases separating them. Germline V gene lookup returns CDR1 MDHEN and CDR2 SYDVKM. The CDR3 is 11 residues long.